The 11 T cell receptor beta chains reported below all come from one sample, sequenced in a study of CD4 T cells in relation to SARS-CoV-2 and coronaviruses. The data were produced by immunoSEQ multiplex PCR, yet TCRdb's version contains in-frame clones alone and is incomplete. The sample carries some 64,000 clones, less than 95% recorded once. Unexposed donor CD4+ T cells date from about 2011-2018, before the COVID-19 pandemic. The source material was naive CD4+ T cells from PBMCs. The subset: naive CD4+ T cells isolated by negative enrichment. All receptors come from a human donor in good health.

CDR3 region: CASSVRSKGVGELFF. The CDR3 nucleotides are TGTGCCAGCAGCGTACGATCAAAAGGGGTTGGGGAGCTGTTTTTT. The V gene is TRBV5-6, the J gene TRBJ2-2, with a possible D match to TRBD1 (5 bases). This CDR3 contains 15 residues. Per germline, CDR1 SGHDT and CDR2 YYEEEE. V lost 4 bases and J lost 8, with 18 bases in between.

The chain carries TRBV4-2 and TRBJ1-2; D is unclear. The germline V gene encodes CDR1 LGHNA and CDR2 YNFKEQ. The germline V and J ends were trimmed by 0 bases and 5 bases, with 4 bases remaining between them. The CDR3 runs to 12 residues. The CDR3 protein is CASSQERYGYTF. DNA for the CDR3: TGTGCCAGCAGCCAAGAACGATATGGCTACACCTTC.

The CDR3 is CASSFLQDEQFF. Written as DNA, the CDR3 is TGTGCCAGCAGCTTCTTACAGGATGAGCAGTTCTTC. V usage is TRBV13 and J usage is TRBJ2-1; tentatively, D is TRBD1 (5 bases). Germline V gene sequence: CDR1 PRHDT, CDR2 FYEKMQ (reference sequence). Trimming left V 3 bases short and J 8 bases short, with 8 bases between. The CDR3 covers 12 residues.

V is TRBV6-6 and J is TRBJ1-3; TRBD1 is a possible D gene (5 bases). CDR3 size: 15 residues. Germline CDR1 reads MNHNY; CDR2 reads SVGAGI (reference sequence). Trimming took off 6 bases at V and 2 bases at J, with 14 bases between the two ends. The CDR3 loop reads CASRPQGTAGNTIYF. The CDR3 DNA reads TGTGCCAGCAGACCCCAGGGTACGGCTGGAAACACCATATATTTT.

The chain links TRBV28 to TRBJ2-1; possibly TRBD2 for D (6 bases). Germline V CDR1 and CDR2: MDHEN, SYDVKM. Trimming shortened V by 3 bases and J by 12 bases, and 15 bases separated the two germline ends. The CDR3 runs to 13 residues. CDR3 coding DNA: TGTGCCAGCAGTTTTAAGGCGGGGCGGGGGCAGTTCTTC. Amino acid sequence: CASSFKAGRGQFF.

The chain recombines TRBV28 with TRBJ2-3; perhaps TRBD1 as D (7 bases). There are 16 residues in the CDR3. V was shortened by 3 bases and J by 4 bases, with 17 bases between the two germline ends. CDR1 is MDHEN, CDR2 SYDVKM, per germline. The CDR3 reads CASSFPFQGGADTQYF. In DNA, the CDR3 is TGTGCCAGCAGTTTCCCTTTTCAGGGGGGCGCAGATACGCAGTATTTT.

The chain joins TRBV5-6 to TRBJ1-1; a possible D gene is TRBD1 (6 bases). CDR1 is SGHDT and CDR2 is YYEEEE in the germline V gene. CDR3 length: 15 residues. The V gene lost 0 bases and the J gene lost 11 bases, with 20 bases spanning the gap. As DNA, the CDR3 is TGTGCCAGCAGCTTGGTGTCCGGGACAAACGAGGGGGCTTTCTTT. Its protein product is CASSLVSGTNEGAFF.

The rearrangement links TRBV10-3 to TRBJ2-7; D possibly corresponds to TRBD1 (6 bases). Germline CDR1 reads ENHRY; CDR2 reads SYGVKD. Trimming shortened V by 3 bases and J by 6 bases, and 18 bases separated the two germline ends. This CDR3 comprises 15 residues. CDR3 DNA sequence: TGTGCCATCAGTGACCCGGGACAAAAGCTAAGCGAGCAGTACTTC. This encodes CAISDPGQKLSEQYF.

The chain recombines TRBV5-1 with TRBJ2-5; D perhaps matches TRBD2 (6 bases). The CDR3 contains 13 residues. Germline V gene lookup returns CDR1 SGHRS and CDR2 YFSETQ. Trimming took 5 bases from V and 7 from J, leaving 15 bases between them. The CDR3 here is CASSPAEEGTQYF. CDR3 DNA: TGCGCCAGCAGTCCGGCTGAGGAGGGGACCCAGTACTTC.

The genes are TRBV28 and TRBJ1-6; tentative D call: TRBD1 (5 bases). This CDR3 comprises 17 residues. Trimming took off 5 bases at V and 0 bases at J, with 14 bases between the two ends. The germline gives CDR1 MDHEN, CDR2 SYDVKM. The CDR3 protein is CASSGAAIGSYNSPLHF. The CDR3 DNA reads TGTGCCAGCAGTGGGGCGGCTATTGGCTCCTATAATTCACCCCTCCACTTT.

The chain recombines TRBV7-9 with TRBJ2-5, with 8 bases aligning to TRBD2. Germline CDR1 is SEHNR and CDR2 is FQNEAQ (reference sequence). There are 16 residues in the CDR3. V was pared by 4 bases and J by 1 base, with 8 bases of the junction left unmatched. The CDR3 DNA sequence: TGTGCCAGCAGCTATGAAAGAGCGGGAGCCCAAGAGACCCAGTACTTC. It translates to CASSYERAGAQETQYF.